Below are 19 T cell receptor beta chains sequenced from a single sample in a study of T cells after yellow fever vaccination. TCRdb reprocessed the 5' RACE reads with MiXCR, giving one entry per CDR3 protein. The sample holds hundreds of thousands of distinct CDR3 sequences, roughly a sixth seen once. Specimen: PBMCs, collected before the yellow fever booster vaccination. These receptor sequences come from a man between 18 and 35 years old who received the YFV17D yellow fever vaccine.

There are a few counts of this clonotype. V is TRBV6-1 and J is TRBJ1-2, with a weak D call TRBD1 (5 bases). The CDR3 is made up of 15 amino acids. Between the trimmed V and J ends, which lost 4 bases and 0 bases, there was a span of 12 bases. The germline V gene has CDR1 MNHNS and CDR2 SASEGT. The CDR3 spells CASSAQRDSNYGYTF. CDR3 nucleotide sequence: TGTGCCAGCAGTGCCCAAAGGGACTCTAACTATGGCTACACCTTC.

The CDR3 reads CASKKSGGIADTQYF. The CDR3 DNA reads TGCGCCAGCAAGAAGTCTGGGGGTATCGCAGATACGCAGTATTTT. The V call is TRBV5-1, the J call TRBJ2-3, with D perhaps given as TRBD1 or TRBD2 (5 bases each). Germline V lookup: CDR1 SGHRS, CDR2 YFSETQ. This CDR3 has 15 amino acids. Trimming left V 6 bases short and J 4 bases short, with 18 bases between.

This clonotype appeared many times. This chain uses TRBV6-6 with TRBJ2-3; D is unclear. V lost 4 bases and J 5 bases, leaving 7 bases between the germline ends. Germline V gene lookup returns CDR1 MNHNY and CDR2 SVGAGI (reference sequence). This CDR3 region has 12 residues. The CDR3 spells CASSLVVDTQYF. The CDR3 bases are TGTGCCAGCAGTTTAGTGGTAGATACGCAGTATTTT.

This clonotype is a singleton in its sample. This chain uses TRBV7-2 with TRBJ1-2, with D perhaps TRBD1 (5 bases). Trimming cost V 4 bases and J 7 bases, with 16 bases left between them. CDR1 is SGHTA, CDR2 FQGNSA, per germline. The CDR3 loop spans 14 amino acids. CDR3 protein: CASSSNQGSGGYTF. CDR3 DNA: TGTGCCAGCAGCTCGAACCAGGGTTCGGGTGGCTACACCTTC.

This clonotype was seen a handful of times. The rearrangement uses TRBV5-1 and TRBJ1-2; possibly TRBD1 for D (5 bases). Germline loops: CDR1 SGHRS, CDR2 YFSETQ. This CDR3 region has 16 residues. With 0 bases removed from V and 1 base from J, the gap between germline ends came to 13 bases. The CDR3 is CASSLGGAPFNYGYTF. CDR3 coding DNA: TGCGCCAGCAGCTTGGGAGGGGCTCCCTTTAACTATGGCTACACCTTC.

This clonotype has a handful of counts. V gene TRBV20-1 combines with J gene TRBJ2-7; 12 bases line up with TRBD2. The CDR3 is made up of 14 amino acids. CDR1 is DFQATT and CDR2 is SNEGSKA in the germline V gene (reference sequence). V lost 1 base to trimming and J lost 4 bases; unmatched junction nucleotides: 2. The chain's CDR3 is CSARGLAGAYEQYF. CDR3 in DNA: TGCAGTGCTAGAGGACTAGCGGGGGCATACGAGCAGTACTTC.

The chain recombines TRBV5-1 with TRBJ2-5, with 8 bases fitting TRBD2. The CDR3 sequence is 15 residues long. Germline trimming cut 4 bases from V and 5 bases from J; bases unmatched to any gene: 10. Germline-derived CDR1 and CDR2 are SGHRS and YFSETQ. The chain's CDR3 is CASSTAGTSGETQYF. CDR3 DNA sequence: TGCGCCAGCAGCACTGCCGGGACTAGTGGGGAGACCCAGTACTTC. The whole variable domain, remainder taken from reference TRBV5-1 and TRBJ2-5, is KAGVTQTPRYLIKTRGQQVTLSCSPISGHRSVSWYQQTPGQGLQFLFEYFSETQRNKGNFPGRFSGRQFSNSRSEMNVSTLELGDSALYLCASSTAGTSGETQYFGPGTRLLVL.

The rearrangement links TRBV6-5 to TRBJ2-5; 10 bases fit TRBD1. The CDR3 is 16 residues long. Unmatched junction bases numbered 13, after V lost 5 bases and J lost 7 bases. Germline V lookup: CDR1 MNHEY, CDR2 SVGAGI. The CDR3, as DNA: TGTGCCAGCAGTGCCCGGGACAGGGGACCCAGAGGGACCCAGTACTTC. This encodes CASSARDRGPRGTQYF.

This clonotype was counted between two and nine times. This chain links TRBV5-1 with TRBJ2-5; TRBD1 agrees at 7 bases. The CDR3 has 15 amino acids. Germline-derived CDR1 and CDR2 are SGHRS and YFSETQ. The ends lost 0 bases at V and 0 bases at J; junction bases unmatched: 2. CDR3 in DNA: TGCGCCAGCAGCTTGGCCGGGACAGACCAAGAGACCCAGTACTTC. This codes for CASSLAGTDQETQYF.

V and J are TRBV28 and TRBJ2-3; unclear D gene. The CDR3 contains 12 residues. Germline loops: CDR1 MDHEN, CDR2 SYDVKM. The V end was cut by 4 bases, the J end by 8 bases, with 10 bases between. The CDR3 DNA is TGTGCCAGCAGTTCCCCCCGAGTTACGCAGTATTTT. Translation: CASSSPRVTQYF.

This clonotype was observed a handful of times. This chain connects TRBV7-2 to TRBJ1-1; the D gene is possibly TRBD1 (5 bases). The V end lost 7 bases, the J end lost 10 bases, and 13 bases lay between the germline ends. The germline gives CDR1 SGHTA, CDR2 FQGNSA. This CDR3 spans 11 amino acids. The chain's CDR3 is CASTPGGRAFF. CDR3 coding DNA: TGTGCCAGCACCCCGGGGGGACGAGCTTTCTTT.

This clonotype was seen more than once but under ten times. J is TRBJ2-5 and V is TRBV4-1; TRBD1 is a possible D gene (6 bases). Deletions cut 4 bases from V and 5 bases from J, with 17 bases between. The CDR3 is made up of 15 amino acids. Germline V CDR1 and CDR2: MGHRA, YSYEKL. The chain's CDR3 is CASSPTGHSGETQYF. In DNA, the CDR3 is TGCGCCAGCAGCCCGACGGGACACTCGGGGGAGACCCAGTACTTC.

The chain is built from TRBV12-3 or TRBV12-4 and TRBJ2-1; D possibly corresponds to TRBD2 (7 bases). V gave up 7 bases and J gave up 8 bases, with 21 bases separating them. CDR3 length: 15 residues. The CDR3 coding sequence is TGTGCCAGCACCCCTACGGCGCGGGGGCGCGATGAGCAGTTCTTC. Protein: CASTPTARGRDEQFF.

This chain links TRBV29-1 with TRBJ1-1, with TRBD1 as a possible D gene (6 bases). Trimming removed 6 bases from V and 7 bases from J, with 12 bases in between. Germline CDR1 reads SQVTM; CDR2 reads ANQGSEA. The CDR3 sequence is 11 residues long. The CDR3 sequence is CSVGRTDEAFF. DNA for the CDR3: TGCAGCGTGGGAAGGACAGATGAAGCTTTCTTT.

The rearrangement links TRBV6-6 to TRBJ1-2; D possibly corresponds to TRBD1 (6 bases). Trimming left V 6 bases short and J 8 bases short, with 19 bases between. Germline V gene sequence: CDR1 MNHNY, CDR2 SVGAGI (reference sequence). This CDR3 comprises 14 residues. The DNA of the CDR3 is TGTGCCAGCAGGTTGGGTGGAGGGGGGCGAGGCTACACCTTC. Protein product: CASRLGGGGRGYTF.

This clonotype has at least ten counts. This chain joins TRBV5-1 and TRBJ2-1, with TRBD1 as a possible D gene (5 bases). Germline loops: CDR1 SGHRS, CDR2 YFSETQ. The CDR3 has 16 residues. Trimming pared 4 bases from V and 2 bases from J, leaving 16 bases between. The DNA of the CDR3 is TGCGCCAGCAGCCTTCCATCCCCAGGGACCTACAATGAGCAGTTCTTC. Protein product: CASSLPSPGTYNEQFF. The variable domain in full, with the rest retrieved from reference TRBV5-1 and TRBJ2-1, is KAGVTQTPRYLIKTRGQQVTLSCSPISGHRSVSWYQQTPGQGLQFLFEYFSETQRNKGNFPGRFSGRQFSNSRSEMNVSTLELGDSALYLCASSLPSPGTYNEQFFGPGTRLTVL.

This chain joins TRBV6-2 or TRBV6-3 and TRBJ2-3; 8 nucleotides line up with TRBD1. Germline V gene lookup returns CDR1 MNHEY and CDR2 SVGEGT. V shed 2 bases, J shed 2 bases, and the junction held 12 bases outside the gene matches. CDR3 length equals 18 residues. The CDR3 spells CASSYGQGFWGSTDTQYF. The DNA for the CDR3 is TGTGCCAGCAGTTACGGACAGGGTTTTTGGGGGTCCACAGATACGCAGTATTTT.

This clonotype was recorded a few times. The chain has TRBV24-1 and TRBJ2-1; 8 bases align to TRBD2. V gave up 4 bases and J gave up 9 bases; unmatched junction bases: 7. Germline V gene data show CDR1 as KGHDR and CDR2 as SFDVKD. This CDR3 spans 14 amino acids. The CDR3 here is CATSEPGLVGEQFF. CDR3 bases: TGTGCCACCAGTGAACCGGGACTAGTGGGTGAGCAGTTCTTC.

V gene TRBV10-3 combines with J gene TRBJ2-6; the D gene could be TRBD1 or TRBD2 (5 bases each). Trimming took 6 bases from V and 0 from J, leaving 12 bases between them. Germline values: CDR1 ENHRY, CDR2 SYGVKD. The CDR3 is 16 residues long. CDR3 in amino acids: CAISRDGYSGANVLTF. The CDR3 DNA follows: TGTGCCATCAGCAGGGACGGCTACTCTGGGGCCAACGTCCTGACTTTC.